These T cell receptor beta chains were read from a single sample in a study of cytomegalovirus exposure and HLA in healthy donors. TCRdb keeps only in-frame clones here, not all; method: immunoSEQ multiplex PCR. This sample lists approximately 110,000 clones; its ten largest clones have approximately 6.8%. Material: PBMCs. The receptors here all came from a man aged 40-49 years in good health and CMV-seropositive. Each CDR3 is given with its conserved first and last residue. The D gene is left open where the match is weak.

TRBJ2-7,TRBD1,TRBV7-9,TGTGCCAGCAGCTTTGGACAGGGGTACGAGCAGTACTTC,CASSFGQGYEQYF
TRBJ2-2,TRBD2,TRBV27,TGTGCCAGCAGTACCCAGCGGGAGAACACCGGGGAGCTGTTTTTT,CASSTQRENTGELFF
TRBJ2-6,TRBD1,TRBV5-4,TGTGCCAGCAGCACCACCGGTAGTACAGGGGGCTCTGGGGCCAACGTCCTGACTTTC,CASSTTGSTGGSGANVLTF
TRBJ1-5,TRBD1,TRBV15,TGTGCCACCAGCAGACTAGGACAGGGGATTAGCAATCAGCCCCAGCATTTT,CATSRLGQGISNQPQHF
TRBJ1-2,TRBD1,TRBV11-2,TGTGCCAGCAGCTTAAACAGGGGGGATGGCTACACCTTC,CASSLNRGDGYTF
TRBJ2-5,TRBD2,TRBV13,TGTGCCAGCAGCTTGGCGGGGGGGGAGACCCAGTACTTC,CASSLAGGETQYF
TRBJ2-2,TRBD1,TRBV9,TGTGCCAGCAGCGTAGACCCAGGGGGCGAGGTGATCGGGGAGCTGTTTTTT,CASSVDPGGEVIGELFF
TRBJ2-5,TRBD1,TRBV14,TGTGCCAGCAGCCCCTACCCAGGGGGTGGAGTGACCCAGTACTTC,CASSPYPGGGVTQYF
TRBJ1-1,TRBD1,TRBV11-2,TGTGCCAGCAGCTTAGCCGAACGGGACAGCGACACGGCTTTCTTT,CASSLAERDSDTAFF
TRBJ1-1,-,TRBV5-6,TGTGCCAGCAGCTTTTGGGGAGACACTGAAGCTTTCTTT,CASSFWGDTEAFF
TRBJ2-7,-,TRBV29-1,TGCAGCGTTGAAAAGGGGTCGTCAGAAAGTGGCGAGCAGTACTTC,CSVEKGSSESGEQYF
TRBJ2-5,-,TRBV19,TGTGCCAGTAGTATTTTTAGACAGCAACAAGAGACCCAGTACTTC,CASSIFRQQQETQYF
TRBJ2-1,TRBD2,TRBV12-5,TGTGCTAGTGGTTCGGGACTAGCGGAGAAATCCTACAATGAGCAGTTCTTC,CASGSGLAEKSYNEQFF
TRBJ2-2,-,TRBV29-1,TGCAGCGTTGCGGGTCTATTAGCCACCGGGGAGCTGTTTTTT,CSVAGLLATGELFF
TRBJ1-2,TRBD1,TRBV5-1,TGCGCCAGCAGACCGGACAGGGACTATGGCTACACCTTC,CASRPDRDYGYTF
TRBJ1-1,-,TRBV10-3,TGTGCCATCAGTGTGGCGACAGGCAAGAACACTGAAGCTTTCTTT,CAISVATGKNTEAFF
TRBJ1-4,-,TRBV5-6,TGTGCCAGCAGCCGCGGATCCTTTGCAACTAATGAAAAACTGTTTTTT,CASSRGSFATNEKLFF
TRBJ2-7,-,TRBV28,TGTGCCAGCAGTGGGTACAGCTACGAGCAGTACTTC,CASSGYSYEQYF
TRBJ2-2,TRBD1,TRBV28,TGTGCCAGCACCGACAGGGGGCTAGCGGACGGGGAGCTGTTTTTT,CASTDRGLADGELFF
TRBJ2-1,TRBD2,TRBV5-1,TGCGCCAGCAGCCTGGTCCCCCGGGGACTAGCTTATAACAATGAGCAGTTCTTC,CASSLVPRGLAYNNEQFF
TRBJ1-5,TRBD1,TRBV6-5,TGTGCCAGCAGGAAGGACAGGGGGGTTCAGCCCCAGCATTTT,CASRKDRGVQPQHF
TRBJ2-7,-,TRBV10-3,TGTGCCATCAGTGGAGGGATGGGAAACGAGCAGTACTTC,CAISGGMGNEQYF
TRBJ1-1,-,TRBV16,TGTGCCAGCAGCCAAGGGGAGGGTCAGAGGACTGAAGCTTTCTTT,CASSQGEGQRTEAFF
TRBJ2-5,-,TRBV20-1,TGCAGTGGGCAGTCACGAGAGACCCAGTACTTC,CSGQSRETQYF
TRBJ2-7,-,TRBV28,TGTGCCAGCAGTTTACCCGACAGCTACGAGCAGTACTTC,CASSLPDSYEQYF
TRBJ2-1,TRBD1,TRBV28,TGTGCCAGCAGTTTAAGGGGGCCAGCCTACAATGAGCAGTTCTTC,CASSLRGPAYNEQFF
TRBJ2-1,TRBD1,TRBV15,TGTGCCACCAAACAGGGGGCGCGGATGGATGAGCAGTTCTTC,CATKQGARMDEQFF
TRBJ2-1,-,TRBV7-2,TGTGCCAGCAGCCAAAGGAGGAATGAGCAGTTCTTC,CASSQRRNEQFF
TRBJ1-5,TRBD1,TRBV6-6,TGTGCCAGCAGTTCGGGACAGGGGAATCAGCCCCAGCATTTT,CASSSGQGNQPQHF
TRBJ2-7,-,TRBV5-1,TGCGCCAGCAGCTTTGGCAGGGCAGAGGAGCAGTACTTC,CASSFGRAEEQYF
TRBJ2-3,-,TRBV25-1,TGTGCCAGCGGCGGGGGCGGCGGGCGCACAGATACGCAGTATTTT,CASGGGGGRTDTQYF
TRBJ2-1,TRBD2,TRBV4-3,TGCGCCAGCAGCCAAGATCGTAGCGGGTTCTACAATGAGCAGTTCTTC,CASSQDRSGFYNEQFF
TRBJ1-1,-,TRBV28,TGTGCCAGCAGCCTAGTTGGGGCCAGGGGAACTGAAGCTTTCTTT,CASSLVGARGTEAFF
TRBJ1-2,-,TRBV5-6,TGTGCCAGCGCTCGGCCGGGTGCGGGAGGCTACACCTTC,CASARPGAGGYTF
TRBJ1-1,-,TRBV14,TGTGCCAGCAGCCAAGACATCCGGGGTGAAGCTTTCTTT,CASSQDIRGEAFF
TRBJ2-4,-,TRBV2,TGTGCCACGTATCGCGGGAACATTCAGTACTTC,CATYRGNIQYF
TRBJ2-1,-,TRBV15,TGTGCCACCAGCAGGGCTTACAATGAGCAGTTCTTC,CATSRAYNEQFF
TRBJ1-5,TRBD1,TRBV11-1,TGTGCCAGCAGTTACGACAGGGGAGAGCCCCAGCATTTT,CASSYDRGEPQHF
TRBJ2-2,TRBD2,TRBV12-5,TGTGCTAGTGGTTTGAGGCTAGCGGGAGCCCACACCGGGGAGCTGTTTTTT,CASGLRLAGAHTGELFF
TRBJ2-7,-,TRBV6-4,TGTGCCAGCAGTCTTAGGGGTTACGAGCAGTACTTC,CASSLRGYEQYF
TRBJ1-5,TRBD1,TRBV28,TGTGCCAGCAGTTTGGGGGCAGGGGGGAATCAGCCCCAGCATTTT,CASSLGAGGNQPQHF
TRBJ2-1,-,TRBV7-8,TGTGCCAGCAGCTTCGAGCGGGCGTACAATGAGCAGTTCTTC,CASSFERAYNEQFF
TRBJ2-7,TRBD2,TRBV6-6,TGTGCCAGCAGTTGGACTAGCGGGCCTGGGGAGCAGTACTTC,CASSWTSGPGEQYF
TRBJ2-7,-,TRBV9,TGTGCCAGCAGCCCTACGACTGGATACGAGCAGTACTTC,CASSPTTGYEQYF
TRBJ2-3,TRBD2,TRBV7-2,TGTGCCAGCAGCAAACTAGCGGGGCGCACAGATACGCAGTATTTT,CASSKLAGRTDTQYF
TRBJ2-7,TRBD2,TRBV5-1,TGCGCCAGCAGCCCGAGGGACTATCGCTACGAGCAGTACTTC,CASSPRDYRYEQYF
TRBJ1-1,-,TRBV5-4,TGTGCCAGCAGCTTATACAGAGAGAACACTGAAGCTTTCTTT,CASSLYRENTEAFF
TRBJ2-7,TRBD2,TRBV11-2,TGTGCCAGCAGCCGCCCGGGGGGGCTCTCCTACGAGCAGTACTTC,CASSRPGGLSYEQYF
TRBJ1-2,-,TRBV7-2,TGTGCCAGCAGCTTAGAACGCCGAGGCTATGGCTACACCTTC,CASSLERRGYGYTF